This T cell receptor beta chain emerged from a study of cytomegalovirus exposure and HLA in healthy donors. Turning to the study itself: Of roughly 400 genotyped donors, 75% to 90% grouped in the Caucasian-associated ancestry cluster.

Looked up from germline, CDR1 is DFQATT and CDR2 is SNEGSKA (reference sequence). V was pared by 6 bases and J by 7 bases, with 13 bases between. This CDR3 spans 11 amino acids. PCR involved 60 Vbeta and 13 Jbeta primers. Data came from immunoSEQ multiplex PCR; TCRdb stores just in-frame clones and leaves some out. The data show around 200,000 clones, roughly 80% seen once. The sequenced material came from PBMCs. The clonotype originates from a young woman in good health and CMV-seronegative. The chain joins TRBV20-1 to TRBJ2-7; no clear D. CDR3 loop: CSALVGSEQYF. CDR3 DNA sequence: TGCAGTGCCCTTGTCGGTAGTGAGCAGTACTTC.